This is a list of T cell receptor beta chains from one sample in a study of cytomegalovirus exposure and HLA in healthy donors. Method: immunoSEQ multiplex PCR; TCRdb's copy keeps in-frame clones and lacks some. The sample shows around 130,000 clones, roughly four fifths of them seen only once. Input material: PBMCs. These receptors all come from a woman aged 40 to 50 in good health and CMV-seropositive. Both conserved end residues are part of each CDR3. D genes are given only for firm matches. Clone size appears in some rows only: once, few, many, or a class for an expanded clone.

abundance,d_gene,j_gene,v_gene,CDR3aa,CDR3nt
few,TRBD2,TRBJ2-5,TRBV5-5,CASSVQLAGGHGETQYF,TGTGCCAGCAGCGTACAACTAGCGGGGGGGCACGGAGAGACCCAGTACTTC
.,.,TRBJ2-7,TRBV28,CASNPASPYEQYF,TGTGCCAGCAACCCCGCTAGCCCCTACGAGCAGTACTTC
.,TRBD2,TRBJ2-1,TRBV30,CAWSVVGTSEFF,TGTGCCTGGAGTGTAGTGGGGACTAGCGAGTTCTTC
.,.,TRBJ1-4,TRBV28,CASSREKLFF,TGTGCCAGCAGTCGTGAAAAACTGTTTTTT
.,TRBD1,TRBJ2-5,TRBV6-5,CASRSPGQGLETQYF,TGTGCCAGCAGATCACCGGGACAGGGGCTAGAGACCCAGTACTTC
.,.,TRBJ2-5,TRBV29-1,CSVAGGYQETQYF,TGCAGCGTTGCAGGGGGGTACCAAGAGACCCAGTACTTC
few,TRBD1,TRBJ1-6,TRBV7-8,CASSSSRNRGYNSPLHF,TGTGCCAGCAGCTCTTCCCGGAACAGGGGCTATAATTCACCCCTCCACTTT
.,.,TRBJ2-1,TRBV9,CASSPILGTPRSYNEQFF,TGTGCCAGCAGCCCGATACTCGGGACTCCAAGGTCCTACAATGAGCAGTTCTTC
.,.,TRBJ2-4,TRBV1,CTSSQASGRKNIQYF,TGCACCAGCAGCCAAGCTAGCGGGAGAAAAAACATTCAGTACTTC
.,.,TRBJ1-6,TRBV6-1,CASSEVTSDNSPLHF,TGTGCCAGCAGTGAAGTAACTTCTGATAATTCACCCCTCCACTTT
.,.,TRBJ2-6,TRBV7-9,CASNLGSDLTGANVLTF,TGTGCCAGCAACCTTGGGAGCGATCTAACTGGGGCCAACGTCCTGACTTTC
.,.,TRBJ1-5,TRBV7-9,CASSWGGASNQPQHF,TGTGCCAGCAGCTGGGGAGGGGCGAGCAATCAGCCCCAGCATTTT
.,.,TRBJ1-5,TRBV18,CASSPESGEDQPQHF,TGTGCCAGCTCACCAGAATCTGGGGAGGATCAGCCCCAGCATTTT
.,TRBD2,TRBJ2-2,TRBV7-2,CAGHSGGAGELFF,TGTGCCGGACATTCCGGGGGGGCCGGGGAGCTGTTTTTT
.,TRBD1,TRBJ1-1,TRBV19,CASSTTGQGGTEAFF,TGTGCCAGTAGCACCACTGGACAGGGCGGCACTGAAGCTTTCTTT
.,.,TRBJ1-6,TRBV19,CASTQGLGSPLHF,TGTGCCAGTACGCAGGGGCTCGGTTCACCCCTCCACTTT
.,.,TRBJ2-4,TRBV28,CASSPTAGEDKNIQYF,TGTGCCAGCAGTCCTACCGCAGGGGAAGACAAAAACATTCAGTACTTC
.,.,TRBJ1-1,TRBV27,CASSLIGGTMNTEAFF,TGTGCCAGCAGCCTTATCGGTGGGACAATGAACACTGAAGCTTTCTTT